Following are 6 T cell receptor beta chains from one sample sequenced in a study of regulatory T cells in long-lasting Graves disease listed by TCRdb under 2021. Libraries were made using multiplex PCR. These reads were obtained on an Illumina HiSeq 4000. iRepertoire HTBI primers and Arm-PCR amplification of CDR3 regions were used to construct TCR beta libraries. The public reads were reanalyzed by TCRdb: fastp trimming at Q25, MiXCR alignment, in-frame beta chains only. Each CDR3 protein gets just one entry, which takes the most common genes and DNA from the rows behind it. Counted in this sample were about half a million distinct CDR3 sequences; around 12% of them appeared once. The ten largest clones add up to 8.9% of the sample. The sample's time point label is to be understood as: newly diagnosed GD, antithyroid drugs for less than 3 months. For both TCR sequencing and RNA sequencing, RNA was extracted from PBMCs in TRIzol.

This same sample was also part of a study on T cells in Graves' hyperthyroidism and ophthalmopathy.

The specimen was peripheral blood mononuclear cells (PBMCs), collected at new diagnosis, from a patient treated with antithyroid drugs. All receptors come from a woman under 40 with Graves disease. Donor details come from another sample of the same person, matched by shared clones.

This clonotype was seen many times. The chain has TRBV18 and TRBJ2-5; D is ambiguous. V lost 1 base, J lost 2 bases, and 8 bases lay in between. The CDR3 runs to 14 residues. Germline loops: CDR1 KGHSH, CDR2 LQKENI. The CDR3 sequence is CASSPRPLQETQYF. CDR3 bases: TGTGCCAGCTCACCACGTCCATTACAAGAGACCCAGTACTTC. The full variable domain, its missing parts supplied by reference TRBV18 and TRBJ2-5, is NAGVMQNPRHLVRRRGQEARLRCSPMKGHSHVYWYRQLPEEGLKFMVYLQKENIIDESGMPKERFSAEFPKEGPSILRIQQVVRGDSAAYFCASSPRPLQETQYFGPGTRLLVL.

On this clonotype: Just one base apart from a much larger clone, this may be a read error. J is TRBJ2-7 and V is TRBV2; 10 nucleotides align to TRBD2. CDR1 SNHLY and CDR2 FYNNEI come from the germline V gene. The CDR3 spans 15 residues. DNA of the CDR3: TGTGCCGGCAGTGAACGGGCTAGCGGGAGCCACGAGCAGTACTTC. Its protein is CAGSERASGSHEQYF.

This clonotype was seen at least ten times. The rearrangement links TRBV10-3 to TRBJ2-5; D might be TRBD2 (5 bases). The V end was cut by 7 bases, the J end by 5 bases, with 14 bases between. This CDR3 is built from 13 residues. Germline V lookup: CDR1 ENHRY, CDR2 SYGVKD. In DNA form, the CDR3 reads TGTGCCATCACCCGAGCGGCCCGGGAGACCCAGTACTTC. This translates into CAITRAARETQYF.

This clonotype was detected only once. V usage is TRBV6-5 and J usage is TRBJ2-3, with 8 bases aligning to TRBD1. This CDR3 has 16 residues. The germline CDR1 and CDR2 sequences are MNHEY and SVGAGI. After removal of 4 bases from V and 2 bases from J, the junction contained 8 bases not matched to a gene. The CDR3 loop reads CASSSDRVSATDTQYF. CDR3 nucleotide sequence: TGTGCCAGCAGTTCGGACAGGGTCTCTGCCACAGATACGCAGTATTTT.

This clonotype was seen many times. The gene calls are TRBV7-6 and TRBJ2-6; D is unclear. CDR1 is SGHVS and CDR2 is FNYEAQ in the germline V gene. There are 16 residues in the CDR3. Trimming left V 2 bases short and J 3 bases short, with 11 bases between. Here the CDR3 reads CASSLFVGYGANVLTF. DNA of the CDR3: TGTGCCAGCAGCTTATTTGTGGGGTATGGGGCCAACGTCCTGACTTTC.

The rearrangement joins TRBV3-1 to TRBJ2-2; 11 positions match TRBD1. CDR3 length: 14 amino acids. Trimming cost V 5 bases and J 9 bases; bases outside gene matches: 5. Looked up from germline, CDR1 is LGHDT and CDR2 is YNNKEL (reference sequence). The CDR3 region has the DNA TGTGCCAGCAGCGGCTGGACAGGGGGCCGGGAGCTGTTTTTT. Its translation: CASSGWTGGRELFF.